This T cell receptor (beta chain) emerged from a study of shared clonotypes between healthy human individuals (dated by TCRdb to about 2020). At the level of the whole study: Three men and a couple of women, aged 18 to 49 years, made up the cohort. For each donor, three plates each were used for CD4 naive and CD4 memory, two plates were used for CD8 naive, and one plate was used for CD8 memory. Per donor, leukapheresis produced somewhere between about 0.85 and 8.9 billion PBMCs. To estimate repertoire size and how much clonotype sharing occurs between individuals, the study deeply sequenced the blood TCR repertoires of 4 to 6 healthy adults. To increase sequencing depth and limit assay-specific biases, TCR repertoire library preparation and sequencing were carried out by different laboratories using diverse techniques. What the work shows at the level of the full study, not this receptor alone: Naive subsets generally had larger estimated clonotype richness than memory subsets. Only blood was sampled, and tissue TCR repertoires likely differ from those in blood. The small number of donors limited the genetic and exposure-history diversity represented. Based on pairwise subsampling, the degree of clonotype sharing among donors was expected to be affected by sequencing depth. Roughly 5.2% of naive CD4, around 3.6% of naive CD8, approximately 2% of memory CD4, and less than 0.45% of memory CD8 clonotypes were shared across several donors. Rarefaction of sorted-subset datasets indicated incomplete sequencing despite the large sequencing depth. Higher generation probabilities were observed for clonotypes shared by all four sorted-subset donors than for non-shared clonotypes.

Using the deep immunoSEQ assay, multiplex PCR amplified TCR CDR3 regions from genomic DNA. Extracted genomic DNA from each cell subset was distributed evenly across all wells of several immunoSEQ 96-well plates, and each plate was treated as a replicate. Each replicate PCR for sorted subsets received about 210 ng genomic DNA, equal to about 30,000 T cell genomes. Purified libraries were measured with a Qubit 3.0 fluorometer, size-checked on a Bioanalyzer 2100, and measured again with the KAPA Library Quantification kit. Each immunoSEQ 96-well plate was sequenced on its own single-read 150-cycle Illumina NextSeq 550 flow cell. Per the authors' processing: Because the immunoSEQ output held only junctional sequences and lacked quality scores, the filtering could not match the filtering applied to full-length reads. To assign V/J genes and CDR3, sequences were annotated using PyIR, a Python wrapper for IgBLAST v1.9, with IMGT germline references. Any read was removed if the V/J assignment was weak (E-value above 1e-6), the CDR3 was missing, or the read contained stop codons, out-of-frame junctions, or ambiguous translated residues. A V3J clonotype was defined by an identical inferred V gene, J gene, and CDR3 amino acid sequence. The percentage overlap between two repertoires was calculated by dividing the number of shared unique clonotypes by the size of the smaller repertoire. Richness of each repertoire was evaluated using RTK rarefaction, the Chao1 estimator, and Recon v2.1 estimates of unobserved clonotypes. OLGA was used to compute generation probabilities for all TCRbeta clonotypes that the gDNA method yielded from a few donors. The table was pulled from immuneACCESS by TCRdb, which kept in-frame rearrangements only. Such tables lose some clones; where checked, under half of the loss comes from unresolved V genes, and the rest has no known cause. From that table come the V and J calls and clone size; the DNA was used to work out D and trimming. Recorded for this sample are a few million clones; less than 95% of them occurred a single time. The top ten clonotypes cover around 0.38% of the sample.

Regarding this clone: Which antigen it targets is not known. Base qualities were left out, and no much larger clone turns up one base away.

Donors were healthy HIV-negative adults with no recently reported acute infections or vaccinations. Only Caucasian adults living in Nashville, Tennessee, USA were represented among the donors. Magnetic negative selection was used to enrich CD4+ T cells, after which naive cells were positively selected on CD45RA and the negative fraction became the memory subset. Blood was collected by leukapheresis, and PBMCs were isolated by Ficoll-Histopaque density gradient centrifugation and then cryopreserved in liquid nitrogen vapor phase. Purity and quantity of every magnetically sorted T cell population were checked by analytical flow cytometry. Each sorted fraction had its genomic DNA isolated and then quantified by UV absorbance on a Nanodrop 2000c. The germline V gene (reference sequence) yields SEHNR for CDR1 and FQNEAQ for CDR2. Including cysteine and phenylalanine, the CDR3 has 14 amino acids. The only DNA kept is the CDR3, 42 bases in frame from the first base. V is shortened by 2 bases, J by 6 bases, and the region joining them spans 13 bases.

The sample consisted of naive CD4+ T cells from PBMCs. The intended sense of this specimen's cell subset or site label: CD45RA+ positively selected. The chain is encoded by TRBV7-9 joined to TRBJ1-2; D gene: possibly TRBD1, on 5 matching bases. This receptor was identified in a man between 18 and 29 years old in good health. Some clones in this sample may be carry-over from other donors' samples. The DNA sequence reads TGTGCCAGCAGCTTAATGGGGCAGGGTCATGGCTACACCTTC. It encodes CASSLMGQGHGYTF.